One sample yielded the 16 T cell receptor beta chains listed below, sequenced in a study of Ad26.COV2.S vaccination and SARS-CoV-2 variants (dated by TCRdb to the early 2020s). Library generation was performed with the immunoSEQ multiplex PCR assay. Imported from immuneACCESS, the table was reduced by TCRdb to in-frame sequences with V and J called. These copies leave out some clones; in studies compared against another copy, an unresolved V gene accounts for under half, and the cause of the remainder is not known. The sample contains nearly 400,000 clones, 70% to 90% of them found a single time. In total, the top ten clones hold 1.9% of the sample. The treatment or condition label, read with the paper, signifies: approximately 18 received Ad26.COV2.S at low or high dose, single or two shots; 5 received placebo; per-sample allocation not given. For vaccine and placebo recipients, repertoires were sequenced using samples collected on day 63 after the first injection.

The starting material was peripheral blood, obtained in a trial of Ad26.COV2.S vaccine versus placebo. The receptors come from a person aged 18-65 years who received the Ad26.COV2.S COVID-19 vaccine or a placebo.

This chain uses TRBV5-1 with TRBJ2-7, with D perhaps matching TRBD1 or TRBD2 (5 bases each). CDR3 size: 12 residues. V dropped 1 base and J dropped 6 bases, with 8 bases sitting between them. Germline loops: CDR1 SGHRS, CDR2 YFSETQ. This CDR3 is CASSLLGREQYF. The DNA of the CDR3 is TGCGCCAGCAGCTTGTTGGGACGCGAGCAGTACTTC.

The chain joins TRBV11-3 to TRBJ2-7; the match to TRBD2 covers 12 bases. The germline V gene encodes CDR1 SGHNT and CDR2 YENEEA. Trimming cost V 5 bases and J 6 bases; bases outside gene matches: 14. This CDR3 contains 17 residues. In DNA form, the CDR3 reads TGTGCCAGCAGCGCCATTTCTAGCGGGAGGGCCCTGGGCGAGCAGTACTTC. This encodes CASSAISSGRALGEQYF.

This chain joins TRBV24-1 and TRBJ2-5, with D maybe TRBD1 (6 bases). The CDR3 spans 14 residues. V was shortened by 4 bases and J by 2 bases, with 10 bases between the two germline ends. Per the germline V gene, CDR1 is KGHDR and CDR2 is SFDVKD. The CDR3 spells CATSDRTEQETQYF. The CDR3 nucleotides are TGTGCCACCAGTGACCGGACAGAGCAAGAGACCCAGTACTTC.

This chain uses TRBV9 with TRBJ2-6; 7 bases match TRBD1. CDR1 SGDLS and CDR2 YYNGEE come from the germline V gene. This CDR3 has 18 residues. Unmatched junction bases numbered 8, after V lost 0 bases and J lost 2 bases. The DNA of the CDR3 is TGTGCCAGCAGCGTAGTGGAACAGGGGTTGGCTGGGGCCAACGTCCTGACTTTC. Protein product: CASSVVEQGLAGANVLTF.

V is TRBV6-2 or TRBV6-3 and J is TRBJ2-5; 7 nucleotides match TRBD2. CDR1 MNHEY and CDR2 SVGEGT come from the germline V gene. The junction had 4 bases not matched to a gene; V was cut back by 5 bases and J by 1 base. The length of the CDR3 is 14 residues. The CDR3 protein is CASSNLAAQETQYF. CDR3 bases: TGTGCCAGCAGTAATCTAGCGGCCCAAGAGACCCAGTACTTC.

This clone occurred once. CDR3 nucleotides: TGCGCCAGCAGCTTAGGCCCTTCCTCTGGGGAGACCCAGTACTTC. Its protein is CASSLGPSSGETQYF. The chain carries TRBV5-1 and TRBJ2-5, with no clear D. Looked up from germline, CDR1 is SGHRS and CDR2 is YFSETQ. Between the trimmed V and J ends, which lost 2 bases and 5 bases, there was a span of 16 bases. This CDR3 is 15 amino acids long.

CDR3 DNA: TGTGCCAGCAGCCCCTACCGGGACAGTGACACCGGGGAGCTGTTTTTT. The encoded protein is CASSPYRDSDTGELFF. The genes are TRBV11-2 and TRBJ2-2, with 7 bases identical to TRBD1. There are 16 residues in the CDR3. Germline trimming cut 5 bases from V and 3 bases from J; bases unmatched to any gene: 9. Germline loops: CDR1 SGHAT, CDR2 FQNNGV.

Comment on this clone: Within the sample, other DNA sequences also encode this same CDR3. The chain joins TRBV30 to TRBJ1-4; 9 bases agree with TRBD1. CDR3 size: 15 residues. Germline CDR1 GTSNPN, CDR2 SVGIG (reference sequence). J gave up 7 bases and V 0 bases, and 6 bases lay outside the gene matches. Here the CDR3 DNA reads TGTGCCTGGAGTGTTCCGACAGGGGGAGGTGAAAAACTGTTTTTT. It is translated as CAWSVPTGGGEKLFF.

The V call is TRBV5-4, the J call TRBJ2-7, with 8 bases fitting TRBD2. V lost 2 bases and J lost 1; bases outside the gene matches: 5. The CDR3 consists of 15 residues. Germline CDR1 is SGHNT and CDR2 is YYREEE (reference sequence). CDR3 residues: CASSLPGLGSYEQYF. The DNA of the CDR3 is TGTGCCAGCAGCTTACCGGGACTAGGATCCTACGAGCAGTACTTC.

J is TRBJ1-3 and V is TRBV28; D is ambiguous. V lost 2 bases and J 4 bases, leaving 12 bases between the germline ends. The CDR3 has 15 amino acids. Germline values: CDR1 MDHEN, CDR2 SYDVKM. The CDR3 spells CASSLILSQGNTIYF. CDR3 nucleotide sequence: TGTGCCAGCAGTTTAATATTATCACAGGGAAACACCATATATTTT.

CDR3 coding DNA: TGTGCCAGCAGCTTGGGTAAAGGGGGGATCGGGGAGCTGTTTTTT. Protein: CASSLGKGGIGELFF. This chain uses TRBV5-4 with TRBJ2-2; D tentatively fits TRBD1 or TRBD2 (6 bases each). The ends were cut back, 0 bases at V and 7 bases at J, with 13 bases in the middle. Germline CDR1 is SGHNT and CDR2 is YYREEE (reference sequence). CDR3 length equals 15 residues. Supplemented by reference TRBV5-4 and TRBJ2-2, the full variable domain reads ETGVTQSPTHLIKTRGQQVTLRCSSQSGHNTVSWYQQALGQGPQFIFQYYREEENGRGNFPPRFSGLQFPNYSSELNVNALELDDSALYLCASSLGKGGIGELFFGEGSRLTVL.

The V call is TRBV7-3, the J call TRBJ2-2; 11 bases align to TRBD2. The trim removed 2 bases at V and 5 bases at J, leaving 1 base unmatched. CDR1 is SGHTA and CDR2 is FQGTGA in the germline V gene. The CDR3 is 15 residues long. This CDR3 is CASSLGLAGTGELFF. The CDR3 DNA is TGTGCCAGCAGCTTAGGACTAGCGGGTACCGGGGAGCTGTTTTTT.

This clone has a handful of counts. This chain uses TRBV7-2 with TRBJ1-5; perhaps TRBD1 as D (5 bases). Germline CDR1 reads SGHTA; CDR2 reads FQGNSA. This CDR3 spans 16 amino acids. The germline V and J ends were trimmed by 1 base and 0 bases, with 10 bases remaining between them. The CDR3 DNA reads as TGTGCCAGCAGCTTAGGCGGGGCCTATAGCAATCAGCCCCAGCATTTT. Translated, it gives CASSLGGAYSNQPQHF.

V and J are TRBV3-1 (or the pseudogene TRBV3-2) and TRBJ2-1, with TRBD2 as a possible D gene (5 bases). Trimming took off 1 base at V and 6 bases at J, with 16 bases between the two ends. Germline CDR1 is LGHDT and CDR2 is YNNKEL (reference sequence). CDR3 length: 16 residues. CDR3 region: CASSQAVGTGTNEQFF. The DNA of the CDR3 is TGTGCCAGCAGCCAAGCGGTAGGAACGGGAACCAATGAGCAGTTCTTC.

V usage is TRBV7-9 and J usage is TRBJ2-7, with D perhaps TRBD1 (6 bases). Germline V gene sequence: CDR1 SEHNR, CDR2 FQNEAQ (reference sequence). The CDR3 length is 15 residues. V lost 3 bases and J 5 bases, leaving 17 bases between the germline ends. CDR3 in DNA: TGTGCCAGCAGCTTGGTCCGGACAGCGGAAAACGAGCAGTACTTC. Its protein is CASSLVRTAENEQYF.

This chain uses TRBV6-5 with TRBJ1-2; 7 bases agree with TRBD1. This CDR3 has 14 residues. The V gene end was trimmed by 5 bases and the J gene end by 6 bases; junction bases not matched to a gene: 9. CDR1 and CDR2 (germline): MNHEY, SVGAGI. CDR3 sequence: CASSPTAGTDGYTF. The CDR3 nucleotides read TGTGCCAGCAGTCCTACGGCCGGGACAGATGGCTACACCTTC.